What follows are 28 T cell receptor beta chains derived from one specimen sequenced in a study of CD8+ T cells in alopecia areata. After isolation, RNA underwent reverse transcription to generate cDNA as the sequencing template. Clones were read by immunoSEQ multiplex PCR, and TCRdb kept only the in-frame ones, dropping some. The table shows 150,000 to 180,000 clones, with about 50% occurring only once. Source: CD8+ T cells sorted from blood, taken at week 0. The receptors stem from a human donor with alopecia areata.

This clone has a handful of counts. The rearrangement joins TRBV6-1 to TRBJ2-7; no firm D call. This CDR3 has 14 amino acids. V was pared by 1 base and J by 0 bases, with 7 bases between. Looked up from germline, CDR1 is MNHNS and CDR2 is SASEGT. The CDR3 sequence is CASSEVSLSYEQYF. The CDR3 bases are TGTGCCAGCAGTGAAGTCAGTCTCTCCTACGAGCAGTACTTC.

The gene calls are TRBV5-1 and TRBJ1-2, with D hard to call. V gave up 0 bases and J gave up 3 bases, with 9 bases separating them. Looked up from germline, CDR1 is SGHRS and CDR2 is YFSETQ. This CDR3 comprises 14 residues. Here the CDR3 reads CASSLEGNDYGYTF. As DNA, the CDR3 is TGCGCCAGCAGCTTGGAAGGGAATGACTATGGCTACACCTTC.

The rearrangement uses TRBV4-3 and TRBJ2-1, with D possibly TRBD2 on 6 matching bases. Germline-derived CDR1 and CDR2 are LGHNA and YSLEER. The CDR3 extends over 14 amino acids. V was pared by 1 base and J by 6 bases, with 10 bases between. The CDR3 nucleotides are TGCGCCAGCAGCCAAGGCGGGACCCGCAATGAGCAGTTCTTC. Translated: CASSQGGTRNEQFF.

The genes are TRBV6-4 and TRBJ2-7; D might be TRBD1 (5 bases). The CDR3 totals 13 residues. Trimming removed 3 bases at V and 2 bases at J, with 8 bases between. From germline, CDR1 is MRHNA and CDR2 SNTAGT. CDR3 in amino acids: CASSEGPTYEQYF. Here the CDR3 DNA reads TGTGCCAGCAGTGAGGGGCCCACCTACGAGCAGTACTTC.

This clone was found a few times. This rearrangement joins TRBV14 to TRBJ1-1; D is unresolved. V lost 4 bases and J 0 bases, leaving 6 bases between the germline ends. In germline, CDR1 is SGHDN, CDR2 FVKESK. The CDR3 runs 13 residues. The DNA of the CDR3 is TGTGCCAGCAGCCCCGCGATGAACACTGAAGCTTTCTTT. This codes for CASSPAMNTEAFF.

This clone was seen only a few times. The V and J genes are TRBV6-5 and TRBJ1-2, with D possibly being TRBD1 (5 bases). The CDR3 runs 15 residues. Trimming removed 4 bases at V and 8 bases at J, with 20 bases between. Germline V gives CDR1 MNHEY, CDR2 SVGAGI. The CDR3 is CASSSGTDLWFGYTF. CDR3 in DNA: TGTGCCAGCAGTTCCGGGACGGACCTGTGGTTCGGCTACACCTTC.

The chain recombines TRBV10-2 with TRBJ2-1, with TRBD2 identical over 8 bases. The CDR3 runs 16 residues. V lost 2 bases and J lost 4; bases outside the gene matches: 7. Per the germline V gene, CDR1 is WSHSY and CDR2 is SAAADI. DNA of the CDR3: TGCGCCAGCAGTGAGCCCCGAGCGGGGGCGTACAATGAGCAGTTCTTC. It codes for CASSEPRAGAYNEQFF.

The chain employs TRBV6-5 and TRBJ2-3, with D possibly TRBD2 on 6 matching bases. The length of the CDR3 is 13 residues. Germline-derived CDR1 and CDR2 are MNHEY and SVGAGI. Trimming removed 6 bases from V and 5 bases from J, with 12 bases in between. DNA of the CDR3: TGTGCCAGCAGGGGGACTGGAAGAGATACGCAGTATTTT. This sequence encodes CASRGTGRDTQYF.

This clone was observed once. This specimen includes other DNA sequences encoding the same CDR3. This chain joins TRBV6-6 and TRBJ2-7; D is tentatively TRBD1 or TRBD2 (5 bases each). The CDR3 spans 11 residues. The V and J ends lost 2 bases and 6 bases respectively, with 5 bases between them. CDR1 is MNHNY and CDR2 is SVGAGI in the germline V gene (reference sequence). CDR3 bases: TGTGCCAGCAGTTACGGGGGCGAGCAGTACTTC. It codes for CASSYGGEQYF.

This chain links TRBV30 with TRBJ1-1; TRBD1 is a possible D gene (5 bases). Trimming left V 2 bases short and J 3 bases short, with 16 bases between. The CDR3 consists of 15 residues. The germline CDR1 and CDR2 sequences are GTSNPN and SVGIG (reference sequence). The CDR3 DNA reads TGTGCCTGGAGTCTCCGAATTTTGGGGGACACTGAAGCTTTCTTT. Encoded protein: CAWSLRILGDTEAFF.

CDR3 protein: CASSLGQGLNSPLHF. The CDR3 DNA reads as TGTGCCAGCAGCTTAGGGCAGGGACTTAATTCACCCCTCCACTTT. This chain connects TRBV13 to TRBJ1-6; D possibly corresponds to TRBD1 (5 bases). Germline lookup yields CDR1 PRHDT and CDR2 FYEKMQ (reference sequence). V dropped 0 bases and J dropped 6 bases, with 9 bases sitting between them. The CDR3 spans 15 residues.

The chain has TRBV13 and TRBJ1-5, with unresolved D. Germline-derived CDR1 and CDR2 are PRHDT and FYEKMQ (reference sequence). This CDR3 has 12 amino acids. V lost 5 bases, J lost 2 bases, and 4 bases lay in between. In DNA form, the CDR3 reads TGTGCCAGCAGCAGGCGCAATCAGCCCCAGCATTTT. It specifies CASSRRNQPQHF.

The J gene is TRBJ2-5, the V gene TRBV13; maybe TRBD1 (6 bases). Germline assignment: CDR1 PRHDT and CDR2 FYEKMQ (reference sequence). The CDR3 length is 16 residues. Between the trimmed V and J ends, which lost 4 bases and 5 bases, there was a span of 20 bases. DNA of the CDR3: TGTGCCAGCAGCTCAGGCATCGACAGGTTTAGTGAGACCCAGTACTTC. As protein: CASSSGIDRFSETQYF.

This chain joins TRBV2 and TRBJ2-4; a weak D match, TRBD2 (6 bases). Germline V gene data show CDR1 as SNHLY and CDR2 as FYNNEI. The CDR3 loop spans 15 amino acids. Between the trimmed V and J ends, which lost 4 bases and 0 bases, there was a span of 10 bases. The CDR3 DNA sequence: TGTGCCAGCAGTGGCCGGGGACTAGCCAAAAACATTCAGTACTTC. It specifies CASSGRGLAKNIQYF.

This chain links TRBV20-1 with TRBJ1-2, with no clear D. Germline V gene data show CDR1 as DFQATT and CDR2 as SNEGSKA (reference sequence). Trimming stripped 2 bases from V and 6 bases from J, with 7 bases between. The CDR3 has 11 residues. Here the CDR3 DNA reads TGCAGTGCTAGACGTCCCGATGGCTACACCTTC. Protein product: CSARRPDGYTF.

The gene calls are TRBV7-9 and TRBJ1-1, with a tentative D call TRBD1 (6 bases). V was cut by 5 bases and J by 1 base, with 11 bases left in between. CDR1 and CDR2 from the germline V gene are SEHNR and FQNEAQ (reference sequence). The CDR3 is made up of 14 amino acids. The CDR3 loop reads CASSLRTENTEAFF. CDR3 in DNA: TGTGCCAGCAGCCTCCGGACAGAGAACACTGAAGCTTTCTTT.

This clone was detected once. The gene calls are TRBV29-1 and TRBJ2-5; tentative D call: TRBD1 (6 bases). The CDR3 contains 13 residues. Germline V lookup: CDR1 SQVTM, CDR2 ANQGSEA. Deletions cut 7 bases from V and 1 base from J, with 13 bases between. For the CDR3, the DNA is TGCAGCGCTGACGGACAGTCCCAAGAGACCCAGTACTTC. It specifies CSADGQSQETQYF. Complete variable domain (other parts from reference TRBV29-1 and TRBJ2-5): SAVISQKPSRDICQRGTSLTIQCQVDSQVTMMFWYRQQPGQSLTLIATANQGSEATYESGFVIDKFPISRPNLTFSTLTVSNMSPEDSSIYLCSADGQSQETQYFGPGTRLLVL.

This clone was observed a few times. The chain combines TRBV29-1 with TRBJ2-5; 7 nucleotides agree with TRBD1. In germline, CDR1 is SQVTM, CDR2 ANQGSEA. Trimming cost V 7 bases and J 2 bases; bases outside gene matches: 25. The CDR3 extends over 19 amino acids. In DNA, the CDR3 is TGCAGCGCCTTCCCCTTACCTGGGTTGACAGGGCCTTCACAAGAGACCCAGTACTTC. Its translation: CSAFPLPGLTGPSQETQYF.

This rearrangement joins TRBV2 to TRBJ1-6; 7 positions match TRBD1. There are 15 residues in the CDR3. The germline V gene has CDR1 SNHLY and CDR2 FYNNEI. The junction had 9 bases not matched to a gene; V was cut back by 4 bases and J by 9 bases. CDR3: CASSGEDRESSPLHF. The CDR3, as DNA: TGTGCCAGCAGTGGGGAAGACAGGGAAAGTTCACCCCTCCACTTT. Complete variable domain (other parts from reference TRBV2 and TRBJ1-6): EPEVTQTPSHQVTQMGQEVILRCVPISNHLYFYWYRQILGQKVEFLVSFYNNEISEKSEIFDDQFSVERPDGSNFTLKIRSTKLEDSAMYFCASSGEDRESSPLHFGNGTRLTVT.

V and J are TRBV7-2 and TRBJ2-5, with TRBD2 as a possible D gene (6 bases). The germline CDR1 and CDR2 sequences are SGHTA and FQGNSA. The CDR3 covers 13 residues. The V end was cut by 6 bases, the J end by 4 bases, with 12 bases between. The CDR3 here is CASSTDGGETQYF. CDR3 in DNA: TGTGCCAGCAGTACGGACGGGGGAGAGACCCAGTACTTC.

The chain joins TRBV30 to TRBJ1-1, with unresolved D. V lost 7 bases and J 1 base, leaving 7 bases between the germline ends. This CDR3 has 11 amino acids. The germline V gene encodes CDR1 GTSNPN and CDR2 SVGIG (reference sequence). In DNA form, the CDR3 reads TGTGCCTTATACGGGAACACTGAAGCTTTCTTT. It is translated as CALYGNTEAFF.

The V call is TRBV29-1, the J call TRBJ2-7; TRBD2 might be the D (5 bases). Germline CDR1 reads SQVTM; CDR2 reads ANQGSEA. The CDR3 is made up of 12 amino acids. Trimming stripped 7 bases from V and 3 bases from J, with 13 bases between. This CDR3 is CSASDGNYEQYF. The DNA of the CDR3 is TGCAGCGCCTCCGACGGGAACTACGAGCAGTACTTC.

This clone was detected a few times. The chain carries TRBV9 and TRBJ1-2, with TRBD1 matching 9 bases. V was pared by 4 bases and J by 1 base, with 8 bases of the junction left unmatched. CDR1 and CDR2 from the germline V gene are SGDLS and YYNGEE. This CDR3 comprises 16 residues. The CDR3 DNA reads TGTGCCAGCAGCCCGCCGGGACAGGGCATTAACTATGGCTACACCTTC. Protein: CASSPPGQGINYGYTF.

V is TRBV11-2 and J is TRBJ1-2; no firm D call. This CDR3 is built from 11 residues. Trimming took 4 bases from V and 5 from J, leaving 5 bases between them. Germline CDR1 is SGHAT and CDR2 is FQNNGV. CDR3 DNA sequence: TGTGCCAGCAGCTCGGGTTATGGCTACACCTTC. This sequence encodes CASSSGYGYTF. The full variable domain, rest sourced from reference TRBV11-2 and TRBJ1-2, is EAGVAQSPRYKIIEKRQSVAFWCNPISGHATLYWYQQILGQGPKLLIQFQNNGVVDDSQLPKDRFSAERLKGVDSTLKIQPAKLEDSAVYLCASSSGYGYTFGSGTRLTVV.

The chain combines TRBV27 with TRBJ1-6, with D maybe TRBD1 (6 bases). The CDR3 length is 15 residues. The germline CDR1 and CDR2 sequences are MNHEY and SMNVEV (reference sequence). The V gene lost 5 bases and the J gene lost 9 bases, with 17 bases spanning the gap. The CDR3 bases are TGTGCCAGCAGTAACCACGGGGGCGCAGGTTCACCCCTCCACTTT. It encodes CASSNHGGAGSPLHF.

The chain recombines TRBV27 with TRBJ2-3; no definite D call. Germline V CDR1 and CDR2: MNHEY, SMNVEV (reference sequence). CDR3 size: 14 residues. V lost 4 bases to trimming and J lost 4 bases, with 12 bases between them. As DNA, the CDR3 is TGTGCCAGCAGTTCCAATAGTGGGTCAGATACGCAGTATTTT. As protein: CASSSNSGSDTQYF.

The V call is TRBV29-1, the J call TRBJ2-7; the match to TRBD1 covers 11 bases. The CDR3 length is 15 residues. V trimming: 0 bases; J trimming: 3 bases; junction bases outside the gene matches: 4. Germline V gene data show CDR1 as SQVTM and CDR2 as ANQGSEA. The CDR3 coding sequence is TGCAGCGTTGAAGATATGGGGACAGGGGGCTACGAGCAGTACTTC. It is translated as CSVEDMGTGGYEQYF.

CDR3 in amino acids: CASSQDGFGGELFF. In nucleotides, the CDR3 is TGCGCCAGCAGCCAAGATGGGTTCGGCGGGGAGCTGTTTTTT. The V and J genes are TRBV4-3 and TRBJ2-2; no reliable D call. V was cut by 0 bases and J by 7 bases, with 9 bases left in between. The CDR3 runs 14 residues. Germline V CDR1 and CDR2: LGHNA, YSLEER.